This T cell receptor (beta chain) was captured in a study of T cells in Graves' hyperthyroidism and ophthalmopathy. Overall study results and limits: With a median lead of approximately six months before onset, the model predicted ophthalmopathy. Ophthalmopathy and stable hyperthyroidism were separated by a 13 V-J model.

A note on this clonotype: Its cognate antigen is unknown.

RNA transcripts gave rise to amplified TCR beta CDR3 regions. In the first-round RT-PCR of the TCR CDR3, the HTBI primer set was used. MiXCR was run by TCRdb on the multiplex PCR reads, yielding one entry per CDR3 protein. This sample carries 700,000 to 950,000 distinct CDR3 sequences, 30% to 40% of them seen once, and the ten largest clones take about a third. Over 18 months, lack of ophthalmopathy progression marked Graves' hyperthyroidism as stable. The V and J ends lost 5 bases and 8 bases, in that order; junction bases with no gene match: 11. The CDR3 extends over 14 amino acids. The sequencing input was blood. V and J are TRBV12-3 or TRBV12-4 and TRBJ1-2, with TRBD1 matching 7 bases. The clonotype originates from a woman aged 40 to 55 with Graves' hyperthyroidism. CDR3 in DNA: TGTGCCAGCAGTCCCGGGGACAGCTTATTGGGCTACACCTTC. Residues: CASSPGDSLLGYTF.